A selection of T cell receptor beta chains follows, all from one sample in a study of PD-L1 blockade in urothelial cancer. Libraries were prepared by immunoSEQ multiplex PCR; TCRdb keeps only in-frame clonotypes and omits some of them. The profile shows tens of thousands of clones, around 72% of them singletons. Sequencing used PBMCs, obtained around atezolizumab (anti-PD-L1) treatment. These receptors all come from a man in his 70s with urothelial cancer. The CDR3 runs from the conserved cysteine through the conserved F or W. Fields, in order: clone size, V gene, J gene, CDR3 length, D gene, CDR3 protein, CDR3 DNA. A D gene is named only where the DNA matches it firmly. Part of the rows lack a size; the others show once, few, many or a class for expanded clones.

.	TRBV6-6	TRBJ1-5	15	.	CASSYGQGSNQPQHF	TGTGCCAGCAGTTATGGTCAGGGCAGCAATCAGCCCCAGCATTTT
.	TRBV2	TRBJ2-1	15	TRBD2	CASSLVAGAVNEQFF	TGTGCCAGCAGTCTAGTAGCGGGAGCGGTAAATGAGCAGTTCTTC
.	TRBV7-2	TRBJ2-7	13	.	CASSTYVSYEQYF	TGTGCCAGCAGCACATATGTCTCCTACGAGCAGTACTTC
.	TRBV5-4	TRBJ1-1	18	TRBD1	CASSSNRDRAWGNTEAFF	TGTGCCAGCAGCTCCAACCGGGACAGGGCCTGGGGTAACACTGAAGCTTTCTTT
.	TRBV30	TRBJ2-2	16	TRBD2	CAWSVRGLAGGGELFF	TGTGCCTGGAGTGTACGGGGACTAGCGGGAGGCGGGGAGCTGTTTTTT
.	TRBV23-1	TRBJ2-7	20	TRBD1	CASSQCPQPLRQGVSYEQYF	TGCGCCAGCAGTCAATGCCCCCAACCTCTCCGACAGGGGGTCTCCTACGAGCAGTACTTC
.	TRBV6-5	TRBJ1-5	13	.	CASRPGGNQPQHF	TGTGCCAGCAGGCCCGGGGGGAATCAGCCCCAGCATTTT
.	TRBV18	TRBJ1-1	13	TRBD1	CASSSTGSTEAFF	TGTGCCAGCTCATCGACAGGGAGCACTGAAGCTTTCTTT
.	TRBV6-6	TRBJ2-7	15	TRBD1	CASRQPGQGAYEQYF	TGTGCCAGCAGGCAACCGGGACAGGGTGCCTACGAGCAGTACTTC
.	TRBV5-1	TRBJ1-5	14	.	CASSLEGGNQPQHF	TGCGCCAGCAGCTTGGAAGGGGGCAATCAGCCCCAGCATTTT
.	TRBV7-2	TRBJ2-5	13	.	CASSLPKAETQYF	TGTGCCAGCAGCTTACCGAAAGCAGAGACCCAGTACTTC
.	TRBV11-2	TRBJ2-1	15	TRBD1	CASSLVQGVGNEQFF	TGTGCCAGCAGCTTAGTACAGGGGGTGGGAAATGAGCAGTTCTTC
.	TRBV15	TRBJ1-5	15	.	CATSRGGAGNQPQHF	TGTGCCACCAGCAGAGGAGGAGCGGGCAATCAGCCCCAGCATTTT
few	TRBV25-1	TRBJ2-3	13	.	CASSEEGTDTQYF	TGTGCCAGCAGTGAAGAGGGCACAGATACGCAGTATTTT
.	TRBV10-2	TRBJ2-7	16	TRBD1	CASSDPGQGSSYEQYF	TGCGCCAGCAGTGACCCGGGACAGGGGTCCTCCTACGAGCAGTACTTC
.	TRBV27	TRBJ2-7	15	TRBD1	CASRQGAVYSYEQYF	TGTGCCAGCAGACAGGGGGCGGTCTATTCCTACGAGCAGTACTTC
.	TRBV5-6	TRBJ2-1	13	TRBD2	CASSPPGGNEQFF	TGTGCCAGCAGCCCCCCGGGGGGTAATGAGCAGTTCTTC
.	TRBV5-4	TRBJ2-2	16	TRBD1	CASSLGTGTNTGELFF	TGTGCCAGCAGCTTAGGGACAGGGACGAACACCGGGGAGCTGTTTTTT
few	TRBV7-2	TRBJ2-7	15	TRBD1	CASSFDGTGSYEQYF	TGTGCCAGCAGCTTTGACGGGACAGGGTCCTACGAGCAGTACTTC
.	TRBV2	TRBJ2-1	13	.	CASSGTLYNEQFF	TGTGCCAGCAGCGGGACTTTATACAATGAGCAGTTCTTC
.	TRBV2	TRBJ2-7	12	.	CASSGRGAEQYF	TGTGCCAGCAGTGGCCGGGGAGCCGAGCAGTACTTC
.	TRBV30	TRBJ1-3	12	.	CAKDSSGNTIYF	TGTGCGAAGGACAGCTCTGGAAACACCATATATTTT
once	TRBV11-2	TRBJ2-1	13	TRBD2	CASTYPSGRGQFF	TGTGCCAGCACCTATCCTAGCGGGAGAGGGCAGTTCTTC
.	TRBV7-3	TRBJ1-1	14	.	CASSLSGRNTEAFF	TGTGCCAGCAGCTTAAGTGGGAGGAACACTGAAGCTTTCTTT
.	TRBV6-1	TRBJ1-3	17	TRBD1	CASSGWGQGPSGNTIYF	TGTGCCAGCAGTGGGTGGGGACAGGGCCCGTCTGGAAACACCATATATTTT
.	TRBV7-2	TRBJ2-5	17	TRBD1	CASSLPGTGGFQETQYF	TGTGCCAGCAGCTTGCCCGGGACAGGGGGGTTTCAAGAGACCCAGTACTTC
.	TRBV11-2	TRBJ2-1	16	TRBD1	CASIHSKDRGSNEQFF	TGTGCCAGCATCCACTCGAAAGACAGGGGAAGCAATGAGCAGTTCTTC
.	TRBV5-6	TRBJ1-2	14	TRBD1	CASRGQGLNYGYTF	TGTGCCAGCAGGGGACAGGGGCTTAACTATGGCTACACCTTC
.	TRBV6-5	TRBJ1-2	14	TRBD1	CASWLGTGNYGYTF	TGTGCCAGCTGGTTGGGGACAGGGAACTATGGCTACACCTTC
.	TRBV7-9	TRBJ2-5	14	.	CASSLGAGSETQYF	TGTGCCAGCAGCTTAGGGGCGGGTTCAGAGACCCAGTACTTC
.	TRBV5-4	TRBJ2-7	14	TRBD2	CASSFERGLTEQYF	TGTGCCAGCAGCTTTGAGCGGGGACTTACCGAGCAGTACTTC
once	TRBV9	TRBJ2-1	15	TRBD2	CASSVRTSGIDEQFF	TGTGCCAGCAGCGTACGAACTAGCGGGATTGACGAGCAGTTCTTC
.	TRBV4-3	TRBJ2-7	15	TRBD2	CASSQGGGGAYEQYF	TGCGCCAGCAGCCAAGGCGGGGGAGGAGCCTACGAGCAGTACTTC
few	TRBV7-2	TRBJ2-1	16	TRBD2	CASSLAGSGRRDEQFF	TGTGCCAGCAGCTTAGCGGGTAGCGGGAGGAGGGATGAGCAGTTCTTC
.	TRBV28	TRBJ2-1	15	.	CATLKAGQSYNEQFF	TGTGCCACCCTAAAGGCCGGACAGTCCTACAATGAGCAGTTCTTC
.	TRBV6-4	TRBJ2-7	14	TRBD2	CASSPTSGAGEQYF	TGTGCCAGCAGCCCGACTAGCGGAGCTGGCGAGCAGTACTTC
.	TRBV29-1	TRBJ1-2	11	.	CSADKANGYTF	TGCAGCGCGGACAAGGCTAATGGCTACACCTTC
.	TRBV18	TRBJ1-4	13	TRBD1	CASSPGQYEKLFF	TGTGCCAGCTCACCGGGACAGTATGAAAAACTGTTTTTT